This is a list of T cell receptor beta chains from one sample in a study of T cells in localized non-small cell lung cancer. Using immunoSEQ multiplex PCR, the repertoire was profiled, and TCRdb retains in-frame clones only, with some absent. Counted here are 75,000 to 80,000 clones, more than 70% occurring once; the ten biggest clones make up 20% to 25%. This specimen consisted of peripheral blood, obtained before any cancer treatment. These receptors all stem from a woman between 35 and 75 years old with stage I squamous cell lung carcinoma. The CDR3 runs from the conserved cysteine through the conserved F or W. The D gene is left open where the match is weak. Some rows have no size entry. The others give once, few or many, or a class for an expanded clone.

j_gene | v_gene | abundance | d_gene | CDR3nt | CDR3aa
TRBJ1-4 | TRBV7-9 | . | TRBD1 | TGTGCCAGCAGCCGGACAGGGGGTGAGGAAAAACTGTTTTTT | CASSRTGGEEKLFF
TRBJ2-7 | TRBV27 | once | TRBD2 | TGTGCCAGCAGTTTATCGAGCGGGCTAGCGGGGGTTCGCGAGCAGTACTTC | CASSLSSGLAGVREQYF
TRBJ2-7 | TRBV5-1 | . | TRBD2 | TGCGCCAGCAGCTTTGAGGGTAGCGGGGTCATCAACGAGCAGTACTTC | CASSFEGSGVINEQYF
TRBJ2-1 | TRBV11-3 | . | . | TGTGCCAGCAGCTTAACAGGAGCCAACAATGAGCAGTTCTTC | CASSLTGANNEQFF
TRBJ2-1 | TRBV9 | . | . | TGTGCCAGCAGCGTAGCTTCTACAGCTCGCGATGAGCAGTTCTTC | CASSVASTARDEQFF
TRBJ1-2 | TRBV5-1 | . | . | TGCGCCAGCAGTCCGGGGACAAACAACTATGGCTACACCTTC | CASSPGTNNYGYTF
TRBJ1-4 | TRBV19 | . | . | TGTGCCAGTAGTCAAGCCTGGGGAACGGGTGAAAAACTGTTTTTT | CASSQAWGTGEKLFF
TRBJ1-2 | TRBV5-1 | once | . | TGCGCCAGCAGCGCGGTTTCCAATGAGGACTATGGCTACACCTTC | CASSAVSNEDYGYTF
TRBJ2-7 | TRBV30 | . | TRBD1 | TGTGCCTGGAGAGTGACAGGGGGGACCTACGAGCAGTACTTC | CAWRVTGGTYEQYF
TRBJ1-1 | TRBV2 | . | . | TGTGCCAGCAGTACAGGCTTGCGGACTGAAGCTTTCTTT | CASSTGLRTEAFF
TRBJ2-7 | TRBV6-5 | . | . | TGTGCCAGCAGTTACTCGGGCAGTGGGACTTTCGAGCAGTACTTC | CASSYSGSGTFEQYF
TRBJ1-2 | TRBV11-2 | . | TRBD1 | TGTGCCAGCAGCCGACCGGGGACAGGCGGCTATGGCTACACCTTC | CASSRPGTGGYGYTF
TRBJ2-2 | TRBV5-1 | . | . | TGCGCCAGCAGCTTTACAACAGGGAACACCGGGGAGCTGTTTTTT | CASSFTTGNTGELFF
TRBJ2-1 | TRBV7-2 | . | . | TGTGCCAGCAGCTTAGATGGCAGGGTTCCACTCTTC | CASSLDGRVPLF
TRBJ1-4 | TRBV4-1 | . | . | TGCGCCAGCAAGACAGGAGCAACTAATGAAAAACTGTTTTTT | CASKTGATNEKLFF
TRBJ2-3 | TRBV6-1 | . | TRBD2 | TGTGCCAGCAGTGAAGCGTCTGCGGGGGGGAGCACAGATACGCAGTATTTT | CASSEASAGGSTDTQYF
TRBJ1-5 | TRBV2 | . | TRBD1 | TGTGCCAGCAGGGACAGGGTGGGGAGTCAGCCCCAGCATTTT | CASRDRVGSQPQHF
TRBJ2-1 | TRBV5-1 | once | TRBD2 | TGCGCCAGCAGCTTGTTGGGCGGGGGAAATTACAATGAGCAGTTCTTC | CASSLLGGGNYNEQFF
TRBJ2-5 | TRBV5-1 | . | . | TGCGCCAGCAGCTTGGTTGTATTAACGGGCGGGGCAGAGACCCAGTACTTC | CASSLVVLTGGAETQYF
TRBJ2-1 | TRBV7-2 | . | TRBD2 | TGTGCCAGCAGCCCGCGGACTAGCGGCTACAATGAGCAGTTCTTC | CASSPRTSGYNEQFF
TRBJ1-1 | TRBV7-9 | . | . | TGTGCCAGCAGCTTAGTGGCAGGTGAAGCTTTCTTT | CASSLVAGEAFF
TRBJ1-3 | TRBV30 | . | . | TGTGCCTGGAGTGTATGGAGCTCTGGAAACACCATATATTTT | CAWSVWSSGNTIYF
TRBJ2-2 | TRBV6-4 | few | . | TGTGCCAGCAGTGACTCGAGTTCCTCAGGGTCTAAGCTGTTTTTT | CASSDSSSSGSKLFF
TRBJ2-1 | TRBV4-1 | . | . | TGCGCCAGCAGCCAAGGGGAGCGGGACAATGAGCAGTTCTTC | CASSQGERDNEQFF
TRBJ2-2 | TRBV5-4 | . | . | TGTGCCAGCAGCTTTCTCAAAGGGGCCGGGGAGCTGTTTTTT | CASSFLKGAGELFF
TRBJ1-2 | TRBV27 | once | . | TGTGCCAGCAGTCCCACAGTGGCCTATGGCTACACCTTC | CASSPTVAYGYTF
TRBJ2-5 | TRBV7-9 | once | . | TGTGCCAGCAGTAATGGAGAGACCCAGTACTTC | CASSNGETQYF
TRBJ1-3 | TRBV4-1 | . | . | TGCGCCAGCAGCCAAAACGTCGGGAACACCATATATTTT | CASSQNVGNTIYF
TRBJ1-3 | TRBV2 | once | . | TGTGCCAGCAGTCTAGGGCCTGGAAACACCATATATTTT | CASSLGPGNTIYF
TRBJ2-5 | TRBV23-1 | . | TRBD1 | TGCGCCAGCAGTCAAGGGGACAGACCTTGCGCCCAAGAGACCCAGTACTTC | CASSQGDRPCAQETQYF
TRBJ1-2 | TRBV29-1 | once | . | TGCAGCGTTGATCCTCAGGGAGTTCATGGCTACACCTTC | CSVDPQGVHGYTF
TRBJ2-5 | TRBV18 | few | TRBD2 | TGTGCCAGCTCACCCCTCCCGTGGGGGGGAACCCAAGAGACCCAGTACTTC | CASSPLPWGGTQETQYF
TRBJ1-1 | TRBV18 | . | . | TGTGCCAGCTCACCGGCCAGGGGAGACCCGGGCTTT | CASSPARGDPGF
TRBJ1-4 | TRBV7-9 | . | . | TGTGCCAGCAGCCCCCCGGGAGGGGAAAAACTGTTTTTT | CASSPPGGEKLFF
TRBJ1-5 | TRBV19 | . | TRBD1 | TGTGCCAGTAGTAACTCGGGACAGAGGGTACGCAATCAGCCCCAGCATTTT | CASSNSGQRVRNQPQHF
TRBJ1-1 | TRBV5-1 | . | . | TGCGCCAGCAGTAGCGACAGGTCCCGGGCTTTCTTT | CASSSDRSRAFF
TRBJ1-3 | TRBV5-4 | . | . | TGTGCCAGCAGCTTGGACCCGCCGAGCTCTGGAAACACCATATATTTT | CASSLDPPSSGNTIYF
TRBJ1-1 | TRBV5-1 | . | . | TGCGCCAGCAGCTTGGCCGGAAGGGGCCTTGAAGCTTTCTTT | CASSLAGRGLEAFF
TRBJ2-7 | TRBV27 | . | . | TGTGCCAGCAAATCGGGTGGACAGCGGGCGTACGAGCAGTACTTC | CASKSGGQRAYEQYF
TRBJ1-5 | TRBV19 | once | . | TGTGCCAGTAGTAGAACAGGTGGGAGCAATCAGCCCCAGCATTTT | CASSRTGGSNQPQHF
TRBJ1-5 | TRBV27 | . | . | TGTGCCAGCAGTCCGGACGGTCTTAGCAATCAGCCCCAGCATTTT | CASSPDGLSNQPQHF
TRBJ2-1 | TRBV9 | . | . | TGTGCCAGCAGCGTAGCTGGGGGCCTGACCTACAATGAGCAGTTCTTC | CASSVAGGLTYNEQFF
TRBJ2-5 | TRBV4-1 | . | . | TGCGCCAGCAGCCAAGGATACGGGAACGGGGAGACCCAGTACTTC | CASSQGYGNGETQYF
TRBJ1-5 | TRBV5-1 | . | TRBD1 | TGCGCCAGCAGCCCTGGGACAGGTTATCAGCCCCAGCATTTT | CASSPGTGYQPQHF
TRBJ2-5 | TRBV30 | . | TRBD1 | TGTGCCTGGAGTGGGACAGGGGACAGTCATCCCCAGTACTTC | CAWSGTGDSHPQYF
TRBJ1-5 | TRBV6-1 | . | . | TGTGCCAGCAGTGAAATCATCGGTCAGCCCCAGCATTTT | CASSEIIGQPQHF
TRBJ1-6 | TRBV6-5 | . | TRBD1 | TGTGCCAGCAGTCGAGGACAGGGGGGTTCACCCCTCCACTTT | CASSRGQGGSPLHF
TRBJ1-1 | TRBV30 | . | . | TGTGCCTGGAGTGTACAAGTGAACACTGAAGCTTTCTTT | CAWSVQVNTEAFF